These T cell receptor beta chains were read from a single sample in a study of technical replicates of blood from a handful of donors. Produced via immunoSEQ multiplex PCR; TCRdb's table is partial and in-frame only. The sample shows around 78,000 clones, around 94% of them seen only once. Material for sequencing was T cells isolated from PBMCs. The receptor source for this set is a human donor in good health. Each CDR3 is given with its conserved first and last residue. Each record gives: D gene, J gene, V gene, clone size, CDR3 DNA, CDR3 protein. D genes are given only for firm matches. Expanded clones get a size class; other rows say once, few or many, or leave the size out.

TRBD1,TRBJ2-1,TRBV9,-,TGTGCCAGCAGCGTAGTTGGGACAGCTTCCTACAATGAGCAGTTCTTC,CASSVVGTASYNEQFF
TRBD1,TRBJ2-7,TRBV19,-,TGTGCCAGTAGACTCGGGGCCAGGGGGTACTACGAGCAGTACTTC,CASRLGARGYYEQYF
TRBD2,TRBJ2-1,TRBV6-6,-,TGTGCCAGCAGAACATCCGGGACTAGCGGGTACAATGAGCAGTTCTTC,CASRTSGTSGYNEQFF
-,TRBJ1-1,TRBV19,few,TGTGCCAGTAGTACCACTGGGACAAGGGTTCGGGCTTTCTTT,CASSTTGTRVRAFF
-,TRBJ2-2,TRBV6-5,-,TGTGCCATCGCGGACATCTCTTCTCCCGGGGAGCTGTTTTTT,CAIADISSPGELFF
TRBD1,TRBJ1-4,TRBV11-2,-,TGTGCCAGCAGCTCCGACAGGGGCAGAGGGAAAAAACTGTTTTTT,CASSSDRGRGKKLFF
TRBD2,TRBJ2-1,TRBV9,-,TGTGCCAGCAGCCCTAGCGGGAGGGCCACGAATGAGCAGTTCTTC,CASSPSGRATNEQFF
TRBD1,TRBJ1-1,TRBV7-3,-,TGTGCCAGCAGCTCACAACCTACTCCGGGACAGGGGGCCAACACTGAAGCTTTCTTT,CASSSQPTPGQGANTEAFF
TRBD1,TRBJ2-1,TRBV2,-,TGTGCCAGCAGCCCGGGACAGGGCTACAATGAGCAGTTCTTC,CASSPGQGYNEQFF
TRBD1,TRBJ2-1,TRBV13,-,TGTGCCAGCAGCGACCTTACCCTAGACCGGGACAGGGGAAGGGGGCGCCATACCTACAATGAGCAGTTCTTC,CASSDLTLDRDRGRGRHTYNEQFF
-,TRBJ1-1,TRBV18,-,TGTGCCAGCTCTCACGGGACTATTCCGAACACTGAAGCTTTCTTT,CASSHGTIPNTEAFF
-,TRBJ2-7,TRBV30,once,TGTGCCTGGAGTCGGGGATCCCAGTACGAGCAGTACTTC,CAWSRGSQYEQYF
-,TRBJ1-5,TRBV11-2,-,TGTGCCAGCAGCTTAGGGTGGAGGGGCCCTCCTAATCAGCCCCAGCATTTT,CASSLGWRGPPNQPQHF
-,TRBJ2-7,TRBV5-5,-,TGTGCCAGCAGCTTGAGTGTCGGCGGGTGGGGCTCCTACGAGCAGTACTTC,CASSLSVGGWGSYEQYF
-,TRBJ1-1,TRBV19,-,TGTGCCAGTAGTATCACAGGGAGTCCGAACACTGAAGCTTTCTTT,CASSITGSPNTEAFF
TRBD1,TRBJ2-7,TRBV14,-,TGTGCCAGCAGCCAAGAACAGGGGCTCTACGAGCAGTACTTC,CASSQEQGLYEQYF
-,TRBJ2-5,TRBV5-6,once,TGTGCCAGCAGCTTGACGGCGGTGACAGACTGGTACCAAGAGACCCAGTACTTC,CASSLTAVTDWYQETQYF
-,TRBJ1-2,TRBV4-1,-,TGCGCCAGCAGCCAAGATCCGACAGGCTATGGCTACACCTTC,CASSQDPTGYGYTF
TRBD2,TRBJ2-7,TRBV6-5,-,TGTGCCAGCAGTACGACTAGCGTCTCTCGGGAGCAGTACTTC,CASSTTSVSREQYF
-,TRBJ1-1,TRBV14,-,TGTGCCAGCAGCCACGGACAACAGAACACTGAAGCTTTCTTT,CASSHGQQNTEAFF
-,TRBJ2-5,TRBV27,-,TGTGCCAGCAGTTTAAGGGGGAGCGAGACCCAGTACTTC,CASSLRGSETQYF
TRBD1,TRBJ1-5,TRBV6-6,-,TGTGCCAGCAGGACTGACAGGGGGGCGAAACAGCCCCAGCATTTT,CASRTDRGAKQPQHF
-,TRBJ2-1,TRBV6-5,-,TGTGCCAGCAGTTCCCTAGGATCCTACAATGAGCAGTTCTTC,CASSSLGSYNEQFF
-,TRBJ2-1,TRBV9,-,TGTGCCAGCAGCGTACAAGCGGGTTCGTACAATGAGCAGTTCTTC,CASSVQAGSYNEQFF
TRBD1,TRBJ1-6,TRBV5-6,-,TGTGCCAGCAGCTCGGGGGACAGGGATAATTCACCCCTCCACTTT,CASSSGDRDNSPLHF
TRBD1,TRBJ2-5,TRBV2,-,TGTGCCAGCAATCAAAGGGACAGCCAAGAGACCCAGTACTTC,CASNQRDSQETQYF
-,TRBJ2-5,TRBV15,-,TGTGCCACCAGCAGAGATCAGGAGACCCAGTACTTC,CATSRDQETQYF
-,TRBJ1-5,TRBV6-6,-,TGTGCCTCCGGGAGGGCTAGCAATCAGCCCCAGCATTTT,CASGRASNQPQHF
TRBD1,TRBJ1-1,TRBV5-1,-,TGCGCCAGCAGCTTAGGGGGCGCGGGCACTGAAGCTTTCTTT,CASSLGGAGTEAFF
TRBD1,TRBJ2-1,TRBV7-9,-,TGTGCCACCCAGCTCGAACAGGGGGCGTACAATGAGCAGTTCTTC,CATQLEQGAYNEQFF
-,TRBJ1-1,TRBV5-6,-,TGTGCCAGCAGCGCGGACAGATACACTGAAGCTTTCTTT,CASSADRYTEAFF
-,TRBJ2-1,TRBV7-2,-,TGTGCCAGCACCACTCAGACTCGGGAGCAGTTCTTC,CASTTQTREQFF
-,TRBJ1-1,TRBV5-1,-,TGCGCCAGCAGCTTGACCGGGGACACTGAAGCTTTCTTT,CASSLTGDTEAFF
TRBD1,TRBJ1-1,TRBV11-3,-,TGTGCCAGCAGCTTAGACGACAGGGCTGCTTTCTTT,CASSLDDRAAFF
-,TRBJ2-7,TRBV4-1,-,TGCGCCAGCAGCCACACCGGGAGCGTCTACGAGCAGTACTTC,CASSHTGSVYEQYF
-,TRBJ1-5,TRBV6-5,once,TGTGCCAGCAAGTCAGGGAACCAGCCCCAGCATTTT,CASKSGNQPQHF
-,TRBJ1-2,TRBV6-1,-,TGTGCCAGCAGTGAAGGCCTCAGTGATGGCTACACCTTC,CASSEGLSDGYTF
TRBD1,TRBJ1-2,TRBV5-6,-,TGTGCCAGCAGCCCCCGCCCGACAGGGGAAATAAGCTATGGCTACACCTTC,CASSPRPTGEISYGYTF
-,TRBJ2-7,TRBV2,-,TGTGCCAGCAACCCCCAGGGATCCTACGAGCAGTACTTC,CASNPQGSYEQYF
-,TRBJ2-4,TRBV19,-,TGTGCCAGTAGCCCGTCTGACGGAGTTAAAAACATTCAGTACTTC,CASSPSDGVKNIQYF
TRBD1,TRBJ1-2,TRBV30,-,TGTGCCTGGAGCGACAGGGGGCAACGGGGCTACACCTTC,CAWSDRGQRGYTF
-,TRBJ2-7,TRBV6-1,-,TGTGCCAGCAGCGCGCCACAGGGCCACGAGCAGTACTTC,CASSAPQGHEQYF